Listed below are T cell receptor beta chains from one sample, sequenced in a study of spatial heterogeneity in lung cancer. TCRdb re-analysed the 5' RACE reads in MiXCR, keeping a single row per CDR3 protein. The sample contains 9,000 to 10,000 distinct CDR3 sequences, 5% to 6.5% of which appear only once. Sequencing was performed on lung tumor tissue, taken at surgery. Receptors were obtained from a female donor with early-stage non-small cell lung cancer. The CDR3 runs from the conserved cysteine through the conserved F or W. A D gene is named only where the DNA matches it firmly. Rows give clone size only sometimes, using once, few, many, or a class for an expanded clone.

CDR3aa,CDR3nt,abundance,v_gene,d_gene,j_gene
CASSLRAGGTADTQYF,TGCGCCAGCAGCTTGCGAGCGGGGGGGACGGCAGATACGCAGTATTTT,many,TRBV5-1,TRBD2,TRBJ2-3
CASSAYRREETQYF,TGTGCCAGCAGCGCATACCGTAGAGAAGAGACCCAGTACTTC,medium-sized,TRBV6-1,.,TRBJ2-5
CASSLGQNTGELFF,TGTGCCAGCAGTTTGGGACAGAACACCGGGGAGCTGTTTTTT,many,TRBV6-1,.,TRBJ2-2
CASKGQKLASSTDTQYF,TGTGCCAGCAAGGGGCAGAAGCTAGCATCTAGCACAGATACGCAGTATTTT,few,TRBV6-2/TRBV6-3,.,TRBJ2-3
CASSLLAGQYGYTF,TGTGCCAGCAGCTTATTGGCAGGCCAGTATGGCTACACCTTC,many,TRBV7-2,.,TRBJ1-2
CASSLNRGSNQPQHF,TGTGCCAGCAGCCTAAACAGGGGTAGCAATCAGCCCCAGCATTTT,.,TRBV2,TRBD1,TRBJ1-5
CATSRKQGNTEAFF,TGTGCCACCAGCAGAAAACAGGGGAACACTGAAGCTTTCTTT,.,TRBV15,.,TRBJ1-1
CASSLARQGSEAFF,TGTGCCAGCAGCTTAGCGCGTCAGGGGTCTGAAGCTTTCTTT,many,TRBV7-9,.,TRBJ1-1
CAISEREVADTQYF,TGTGCCATCAGTGAGAGGGAAGTGGCAGATACGCAGTATTTT,many,TRBV10-3,.,TRBJ2-3
CASSGTTGSFF,TGTGCCAGCAGCGGGACAACTGGTTCGTTCTTC,many,TRBV12-3/TRBV12-4,.,TRBJ2-1
CASSLEGRVFNF,TGCGCCAGCAGCTTGGAGGGTAGGGTTTTCAACTTC,many,TRBV5-1,.,TRBJ2-4
CASSHTEGVYEQYF,TGTGCCAGCAGCCACACTGAGGGAGTTTACGAGCAGTACTTC,many,TRBV6-6,.,TRBJ2-7
CASSRVSGANVLTF,TGTGCCAGCAGCAGAGTCTCTGGGGCCAACGTCCTGACTTTC,many,TRBV7-2,.,TRBJ2-6
CASSAEGSKNIQYF,TGTGCCAGCAGTGCAGAGGGTTCCAAAAACATTCAGTACTTC,many,TRBV12-3/TRBV12-4,.,TRBJ2-4
CSARDRDTGELFF,TGCAGTGCTAGAGATAGGGATACCGGGGAGCTGTTTTTT,many,TRBV20-1,.,TRBJ2-2